These 14 T cell receptor beta chains share one sample of origin, sequenced in a study of T-cell memory formation after mild COVID-19. TCRdb reprocessed the 5' RACE reads with MiXCR, giving one entry per CDR3 protein. The sample gives over 350,000 distinct CDR3 sequences, around 24% of which show up once; roughly 8.7% is in the top ten. The specimen was PBMCs or a T cell subset sorted from them (not recorded which). The receptors originated from an adult woman who had mild COVID-19 (a few samples of this study predate the infection). Cell type and time point are not known.

This clonotype came up a few times. The chain employs TRBV2 and TRBJ1-1; D is perhaps TRBD1 (6 bases). The CDR3 runs to 14 residues. The V and J ends lost 6 bases and 1 base respectively, with 12 bases between them. The germline CDR1 and CDR2 sequences are SNHLY and FYNNEI. Here the CDR3 reads CASRILTGNTEAFF. DNA of the CDR3: TGTGCCAGCAGGATCCTGACAGGGAACACTGAAGCTTTCTTT.

The rearrangement links TRBV29-1 to TRBJ1-1; TRBD1 aligns across 7 bases. CDR1 and CDR2 from the germline V gene are SQVTM and ANQGSEA. The CDR3 length is 14 residues. V was pared by 1 base and J by 4 bases, with 6 bases of the junction left unmatched. The CDR3 here is CSVEGGTEVTEAFF. The CDR3 DNA reads TGCAGCGTTGAAGGCGGGACAGAGGTCACTGAAGCTTTCTTT.

Written as DNA, the CDR3 is TGTGCCAGCAGCCAGGGTAAACTCGGGACGAAGGGGACTGAAGCTTTCTTT. Translated: CASSQGKLGTKGTEAFF. The rearrangement uses TRBV14 and TRBJ1-1; D is possibly TRBD1 (5 bases). The CDR3 is 17 residues long. Trimming pared 3 bases from V and 5 bases from J, leaving 22 bases between. Per germline, CDR1 SGHDN and CDR2 FVKESK.

This clonotype was counted a few times. This chain connects TRBV27 to TRBJ2-5; D possibly corresponds to TRBD2 (5 bases). This CDR3 has 16 amino acids. The V gene's germline CDR1 is MNHEY and CDR2 SMNVEV (reference sequence). V shed 6 bases and J shed 5 bases, with 22 bases lying between them. The CDR3, as DNA: TGTGCCAGCAGCTCCTTAGTGGGCGGGTTTTCGGAGACCCAGTACTTC. It encodes CASSSLVGGFSETQYF.

The rearrangement joins TRBV5-1 to TRBJ1-1; the D is unclear. V lost 4 bases to trimming and J lost 1 base, with 8 bases between them. The CDR3 is 13 residues long. Germline V CDR1 and CDR2: SGHRS, YFSETQ. The CDR3 DNA is TGCGCCAGCAGCCCAGTATCGAACACTGAAGCTTTCTTT. It encodes CASSPVSNTEAFF. Looking up the rest from reference TRBV5-1 and TRBJ1-1 gives the full variable domain: KAGVTQTPRYLIKTRGQQVTLSCSPISGHRSVSWYQQTPGQGLQFLFEYFSETQRNKGNFPGRFSGRQFSNSRSEMNVSTLELGDSALYLCASSPVSNTEAFFGQGTRLTVV.

This clonotype turned up a few times. The chain employs TRBV4-2 and TRBJ2-7; no reliable D call. Germline CDR1 is LGHNA and CDR2 is YNFKEQ. The V gene lost 0 bases and the J gene lost 7 bases, with 10 bases spanning the gap. The CDR3 runs to 13 residues. CDR3 residues: CASSQDNGREQYF. CDR3 DNA sequence: TGTGCCAGCAGCCAAGATAACGGTCGGGAGCAGTACTTC.

Ten or more counts support this clonotype. The chain is built from TRBV11-3 and TRBJ2-3, with 11 bases matching TRBD2. Germline loops: CDR1 SGHNT, CDR2 YENEEA. The trim removed 1 base at V and 0 bases at J, leaving 0 bases unmatched. The CDR3 runs to 16 residues. CDR3: CASSLGLAGSTDTQYF. For the CDR3, the DNA is TGTGCCAGCAGCTTAGGACTAGCGGGAAGCACAGATACGCAGTATTTT.

This clonotype turned up a few times. J is TRBJ1-6 and V is TRBV29-1, with D hard to call. CDR1 is SQVTM, CDR2 ANQGSEA, per germline. CDR3 length equals 13 residues. The V end lost 5 bases, the J end lost 3 bases, and 8 bases lay between the germline ends. This chain's CDR3 is CSVLEFYNSPLHF. In DNA form, the CDR3 reads TGCAGCGTTTTGGAGTTCTATAATTCACCCCTCCACTTT.

The J gene is TRBJ2-4, the V gene TRBV6-2 or TRBV6-3, with D possibly being TRBD2 (5 bases). Trimming cost V 6 bases and J 1 base, with 10 bases left between them. The CDR3 spans 14 residues. In germline, CDR1 is MNHEY, CDR2 SVGEGT. In DNA form, the CDR3 reads TGTGCCAGCAGACCCCGAGGGGCCAAAAACATTCAGTACTTC. Residues: CASRPRGAKNIQYF.

The J gene is TRBJ2-2, the V gene TRBV13, with D hard to call. The V gene's germline CDR1 is PRHDT and CDR2 FYEKMQ (reference sequence). The CDR3 runs 15 residues. The V and J ends lost 7 bases and 5 bases respectively, with 17 bases between them. CDR3 loop: CASNDLGEGTGELFF. CDR3 nucleotide sequence: TGTGCCAGCAACGACCTCGGTGAAGGTACCGGGGAGCTGTTTTTT.

The table lists this clonotype with a few counts. The chain joins TRBV7-7 to TRBJ2-7; D remains unclear. Germline values: CDR1 SSHAT, CDR2 FNYEAQ (reference sequence). V was pared by 5 bases and J by 5 bases, with 13 bases between. This CDR3 region has 13 residues. The CDR3 sequence: CASSPLLGNEQYF. In DNA form, the CDR3 reads TGTGCCAGCAGCCCTCTCTTGGGGAACGAGCAGTACTTC.

This chain uses TRBV20-1 with TRBJ1-1, with TRBD1 matching 9 bases. This CDR3 region has 13 residues. Per the germline V gene, CDR1 is DFQATT and CDR2 is SNEGSKA (reference sequence). The CDR3 is CRGQGATNTEAFF. Written as DNA, the CDR3 is TGCAGGGGACAGGGCGCGACGAACACTGAAGCTTTCTTT.

This clonotype was picked up a small number of times. This chain links TRBV15 with TRBJ2-5; D is uncertain. Germline V CDR1 and CDR2: LNHNV, YYDKDF (reference sequence). With 3 bases removed from V and 5 bases from J, the gap between germline ends came to 10 bases. This CDR3 spans 13 amino acids. CDR3 bases: TGTGCCACCAGCAGTGGGCCCGGGGAGACCCAGTACTTC. This encodes CATSSGPGETQYF.

The chain links TRBV29-1 to TRBJ2-1, with TRBD2 matching over 8 bases. Trimming took 0 bases from V and 4 from J; bases not matched to a gene: 5. The germline V gene has CDR1 SQVTM and CDR2 ANQGSEA. The CDR3 totals 15 residues. The DNA for the CDR3 is TGCAGCGTTGAAGATAGCGGGGTGAGGTACAATGAGCAGTTCTTC. The encoded protein is CSVEDSGVRYNEQFF.